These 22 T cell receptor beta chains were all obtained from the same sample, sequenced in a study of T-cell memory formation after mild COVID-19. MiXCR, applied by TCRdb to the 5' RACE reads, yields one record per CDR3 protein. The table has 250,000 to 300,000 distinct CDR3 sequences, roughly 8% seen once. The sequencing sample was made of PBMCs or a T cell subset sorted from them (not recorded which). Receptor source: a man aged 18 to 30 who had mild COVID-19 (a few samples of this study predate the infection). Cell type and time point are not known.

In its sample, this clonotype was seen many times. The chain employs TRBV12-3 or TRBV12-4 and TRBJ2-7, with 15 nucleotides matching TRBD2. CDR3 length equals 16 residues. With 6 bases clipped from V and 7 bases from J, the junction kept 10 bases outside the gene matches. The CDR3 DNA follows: TGTGCCAGCAGCTCCCCGCGGACTAGCGGGGGGGGGGAGCAGTACTTC. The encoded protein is CASSSPRTSGGGEQYF.

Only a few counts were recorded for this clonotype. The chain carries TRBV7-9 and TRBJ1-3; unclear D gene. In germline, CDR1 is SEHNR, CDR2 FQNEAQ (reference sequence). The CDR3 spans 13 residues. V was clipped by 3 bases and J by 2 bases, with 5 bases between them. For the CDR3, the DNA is TGTGCCAGCAGCTTGACGACTGGAAACACCATATATTTT. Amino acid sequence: CASSLTTGNTIYF.

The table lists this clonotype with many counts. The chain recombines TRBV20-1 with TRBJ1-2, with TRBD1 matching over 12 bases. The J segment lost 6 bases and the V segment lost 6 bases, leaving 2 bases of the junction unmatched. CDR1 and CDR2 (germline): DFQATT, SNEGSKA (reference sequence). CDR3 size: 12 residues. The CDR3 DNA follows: TGCAGTGCCCGGGACAGGGGGCATGGCTACACCTTC. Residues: CSARDRGHGYTF.

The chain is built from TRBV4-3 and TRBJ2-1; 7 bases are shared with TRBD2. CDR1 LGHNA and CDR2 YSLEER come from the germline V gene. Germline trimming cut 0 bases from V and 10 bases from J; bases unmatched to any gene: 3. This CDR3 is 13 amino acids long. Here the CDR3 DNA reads TGCGCCAGCAGCCAAGATCTAGCGGCGGAGCAGTTCTTC. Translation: CASSQDLAAEQFF.

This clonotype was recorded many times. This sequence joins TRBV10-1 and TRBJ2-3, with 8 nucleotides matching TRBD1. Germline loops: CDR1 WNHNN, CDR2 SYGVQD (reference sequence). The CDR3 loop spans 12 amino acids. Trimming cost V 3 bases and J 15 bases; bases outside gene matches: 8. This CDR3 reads CASSEGQGAGYF. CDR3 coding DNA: TGCGCCAGCAGTGAAGGCCAGGGGGCAGGTTATTTT.

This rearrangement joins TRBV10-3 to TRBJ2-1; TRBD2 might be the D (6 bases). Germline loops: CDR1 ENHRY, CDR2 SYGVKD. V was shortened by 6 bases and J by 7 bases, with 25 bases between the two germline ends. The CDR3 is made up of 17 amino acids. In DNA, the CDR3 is TGTGCCATCAGCGAGGTCCGGGACTCCCCTGGGAATAATGAGCAGTTCTTC. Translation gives CAISEVRDSPGNNEQFF.

In DNA, the CDR3 is TGTGCCAGCATCCTTGACCGGGGCTTCAATCAGCCCCAGCATTTT. This gives the protein CASILDRGFNQPQHF. V gene TRBV6-1 combines with J gene TRBJ1-5, with D tentatively TRBD1 (5 bases). From germline, CDR1 is MNHNS and CDR2 SASEGT. The CDR3 is made up of 15 amino acids. Trimming removed 7 bases at V and 3 bases at J, with 16 bases between.

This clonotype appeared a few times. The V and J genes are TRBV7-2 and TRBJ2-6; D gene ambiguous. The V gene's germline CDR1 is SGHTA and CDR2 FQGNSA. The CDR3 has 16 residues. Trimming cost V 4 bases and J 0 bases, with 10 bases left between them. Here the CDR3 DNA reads TGTGCCAGCAGCTGGGTGCATTCCTCTGGGGCCAACGTCCTGACTTTC. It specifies CASSWVHSSGANVLTF.

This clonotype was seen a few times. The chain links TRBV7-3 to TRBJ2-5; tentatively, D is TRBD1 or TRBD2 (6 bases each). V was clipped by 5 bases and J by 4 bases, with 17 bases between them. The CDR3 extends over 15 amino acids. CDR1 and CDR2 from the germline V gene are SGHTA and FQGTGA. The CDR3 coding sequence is TGTGCCAGCAGCCGTTGGGGGGCCCGAGGAGAGACCCAGTACTTC. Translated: CASSRWGARGETQYF.

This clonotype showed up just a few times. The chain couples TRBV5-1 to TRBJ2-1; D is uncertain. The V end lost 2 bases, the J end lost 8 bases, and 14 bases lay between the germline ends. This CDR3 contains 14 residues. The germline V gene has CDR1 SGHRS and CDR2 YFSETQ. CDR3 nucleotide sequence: TGCGCCAGCAGCTTAGGACGGCCTGACGATGAGCAGTTCTTC. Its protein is CASSLGRPDDEQFF.

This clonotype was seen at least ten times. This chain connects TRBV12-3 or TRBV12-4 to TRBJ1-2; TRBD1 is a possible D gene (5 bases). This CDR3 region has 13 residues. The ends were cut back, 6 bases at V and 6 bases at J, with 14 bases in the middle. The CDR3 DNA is TGTGCCAGCAGACCAGGGAGAATCCATGGCTACACCTTC. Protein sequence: CASRPGRIHGYTF.

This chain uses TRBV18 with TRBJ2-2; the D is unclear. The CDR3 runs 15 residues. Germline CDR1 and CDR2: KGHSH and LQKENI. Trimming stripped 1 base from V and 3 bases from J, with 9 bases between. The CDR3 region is CASSPRAEYTGELFF. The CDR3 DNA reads TGTGCCAGCTCACCACGGGCCGAGTACACCGGGGAGCTGTTTTTT.

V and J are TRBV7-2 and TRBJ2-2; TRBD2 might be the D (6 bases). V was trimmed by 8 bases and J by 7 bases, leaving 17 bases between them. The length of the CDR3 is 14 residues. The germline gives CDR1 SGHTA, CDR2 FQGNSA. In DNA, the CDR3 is TGTGCCAGCGGCGGGAACGCCGGGGGCGGGGAGCTGTTTTTT. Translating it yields CASGGNAGGGELFF. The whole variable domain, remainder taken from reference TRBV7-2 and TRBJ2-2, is GAGVSQSPSNKVTEKGKDVELRCDPISGHTALYWYRQSLGQGLEFLIYFQGNSAPDKSGLPSDRFSAERTGGSVSTLTIQRTQQEDSAVYLCASGGNAGGGELFFGEGSRLTVL.

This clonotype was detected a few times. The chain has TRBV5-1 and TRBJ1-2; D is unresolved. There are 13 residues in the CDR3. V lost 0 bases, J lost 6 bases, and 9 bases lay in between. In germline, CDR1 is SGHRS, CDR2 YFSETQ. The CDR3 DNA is TGCGCCAGCAGCTTGGAATGGGAGGATGGCTACACCTTC. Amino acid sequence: CASSLEWEDGYTF.

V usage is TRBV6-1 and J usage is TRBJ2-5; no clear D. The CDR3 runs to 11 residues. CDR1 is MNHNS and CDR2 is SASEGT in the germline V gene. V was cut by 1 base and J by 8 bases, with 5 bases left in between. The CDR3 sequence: CASSEVLTQYF. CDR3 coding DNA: TGTGCCAGCAGTGAAGTGCTTACCCAGTACTTC.

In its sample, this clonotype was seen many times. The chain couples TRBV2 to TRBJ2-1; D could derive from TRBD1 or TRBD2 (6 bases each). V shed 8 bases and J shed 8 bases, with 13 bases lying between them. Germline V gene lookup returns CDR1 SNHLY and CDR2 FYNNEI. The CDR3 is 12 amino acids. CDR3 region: CASDGGGDEQFF. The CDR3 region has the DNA TGTGCCAGCGACGGAGGGGGAGATGAGCAGTTCTTC.

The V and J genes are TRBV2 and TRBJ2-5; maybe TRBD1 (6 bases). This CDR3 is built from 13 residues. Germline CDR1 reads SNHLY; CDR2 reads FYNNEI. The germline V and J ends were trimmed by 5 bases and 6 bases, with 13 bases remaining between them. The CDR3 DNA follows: TGTGCCAGCAGTTACAGGGACGGGAAGACCCAGTACTTC. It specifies CASSYRDGKTQYF.

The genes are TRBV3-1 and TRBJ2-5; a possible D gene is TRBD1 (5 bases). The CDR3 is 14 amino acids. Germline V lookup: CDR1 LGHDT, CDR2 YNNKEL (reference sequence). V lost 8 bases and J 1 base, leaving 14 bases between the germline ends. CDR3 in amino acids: CASGDGQGQETQYF. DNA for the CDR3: TGTGCCAGCGGAGACGGGCAGGGCCAAGAGACCCAGTACTTC.

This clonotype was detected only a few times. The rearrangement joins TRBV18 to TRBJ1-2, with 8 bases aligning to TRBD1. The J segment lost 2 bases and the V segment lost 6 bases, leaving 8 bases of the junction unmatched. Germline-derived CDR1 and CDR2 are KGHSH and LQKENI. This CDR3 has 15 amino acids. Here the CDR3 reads CASSPGQGINYGYTF. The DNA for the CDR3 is TGTGCCAGCTCTCCAGGACAGGGTATAAACTATGGCTACACCTTC.

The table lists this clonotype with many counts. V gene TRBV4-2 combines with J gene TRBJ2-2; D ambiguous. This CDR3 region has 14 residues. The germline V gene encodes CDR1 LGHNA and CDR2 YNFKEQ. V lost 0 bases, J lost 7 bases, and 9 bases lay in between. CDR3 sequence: CASSQDGSSGELFF. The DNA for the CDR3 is TGTGCCAGCAGCCAAGATGGCAGCAGCGGGGAGCTGTTTTTT.

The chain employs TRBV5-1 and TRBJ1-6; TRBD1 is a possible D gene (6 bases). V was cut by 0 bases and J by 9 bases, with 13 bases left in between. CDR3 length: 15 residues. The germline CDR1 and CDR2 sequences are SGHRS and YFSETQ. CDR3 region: CASSLGGHSFSPLHF. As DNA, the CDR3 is TGCGCCAGCAGCTTGGGGGGACACTCATTTTCACCCCTCCACTTT.

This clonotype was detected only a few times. The CDR3 DNA sequence: TGCGCCAGCAGCCCCCCCGTGGGTATTGAAGCTTTCTTT. Encoded protein: CASSPPVGIEAFF. V gene TRBV4-1 combines with J gene TRBJ1-1; D remains ambiguous. The CDR3 has 13 residues. From germline, CDR1 is MGHRA and CDR2 YSYEKL. V was pared by 4 bases and J by 7 bases, with 13 bases between.